This T cell receptor (beta chain) is from a study of human T cells and chemical hapten exposure. Via MiXCR, TCRdb re-called the RACE reads, giving one row per CDR3 protein. The sample shows roughly 100,000 distinct CDR3 sequences, under 40% of them seen only once. Documented time point: patch test 3, about 24 weeks after DPC sensitization. Treatment denoted: therapeutic diphenylcyclopropenone sensitization with weekly scalp DPC. CDR3 size: 15 residues. Germline-derived CDR1 and CDR2 are MNHEY and SVGEGT. The germline V and J ends were trimmed by 6 bases and 6 bases, with 18 bases remaining between them.

The TCR originated in a man in his forties or fifties with alopecia areata. Some clones in this sample may be carry-over from other donors' samples. The rearrangement links TRBV6-2 or TRBV6-3 to TRBJ1-5; a weak D match, TRBD1 (6 bases). The sample consisted of whole blood, taken in connection with sensitization to the hapten diphenylcyclopropenone (DPC). The chain's CDR3 is CASSPVGGAIQPQHF. In nucleotides, the CDR3 is TGTGCCAGCAGCCCGGTAGGGGGGGCAATTCAGCCCCAGCATTTT.